This T cell receptor (beta chain) was identified during a study of T cell responses to AZD1222 COVID-19 vaccine (TCRdb year 2021). Broadly, across the study: A total of under 250 trial participants underwent TCR sequencing, of whom under 220 had received two doses of AZD1222 and around 26 had received two doses of the MenACWY control vaccine. Trial participants were enrolled by age into subgroups of 18-55, 56-69 and 70-plus years, and around 150, 28 and 57 TCR-sequenced participants, respectively, were included in these subgroups. Results and caveats for the whole study, not just this receptor: Because no day 14 peak-response samples were available, the repertoires could be characterized only after the peak T cell response. In the small 56-69-year group, the increase in depth fell short of significance, most likely because of low power. Reportedly, almost half of the unique spike-specific TCRs recognized epitopes lying outside the regions that are mutated in the B.1.351 and B.1.1.7 variants. Vaccine-associated CD4 TCRs spanned the whole spike protein, with dominant responses in regions 160-218 and 743-854. Most participants were white British and females outnumbered males, and the authors suggested that clonal diversity may have been underestimated. After two AZD1222 doses, both the breadth and the depth of spike-specific TCRs were significantly higher than at day 0 and than in MenACWY recipients. Conclusions about previously exposed vaccinees are limited because only five to seven AZD1222 recipients were SARS-CoV-2 seropositive at baseline.

This clone was seen once. Its binding antigen is unknown. Per-nucleotide qualities are absent, and no much larger clonotype sits a single base away. What the time point label conveys for this sample: about 28 days (+/-7) after the second vaccine dose. AZD1222 recipients given second doses at about 4 weeks or at about 12 weeks were pooled, since spike-specific TCR depth and breadth were not found to differ between the two schedules. Vaccinee samples were obtained from the UK trials COV001 and COV002, which included a single-blind randomized controlled phase 2/3 trial of AZD1222 (ChAdOx1 nCoV-19) in healthy adults. Trial participant PBMC samples were collected at day 0 and day 28 after the second dose for TCRbeta chain sequencing. According to the germline V gene, CDR1 reads KGHSH and CDR2 reads LQKENI. Trimming removed 5 bases from V and 2 bases from J, leaving 7 bases between the germline ends. The CDR3, cysteine through phenylalanine, is 12 amino acids long. The read is trimmed to its CDR3 DNA, 36 bases read in frame from base 1.

The CDR3 regions of human TCRbeta chains were analyzed by immunosequencing. Concerning the study's data processing: Repertoire TCRs were checked for matches against a reference library of SARS-CoV-2-specific TCRs that had been generated using the MIRA antigen-specificity platform. Breadth meant the fraction of unique TCRs that were SARS-CoV-2-associated, whereas depth meant the fraction of total T cells that were SARS-CoV-2-associated. Using the MIRA data, each spike-specific TCR was mapped to the spike region that the TCR reacts to and placed in a CD4 or CD8 class. Log10-transformed breadth and depth values were compared by one-way ANOVA with Sidak's multiple comparisons tests. This is the immuneACCESS table as TCRdb keeps it, with only in-frame sequences that have V and J called. A part of the clones is gone; compared with another copy, unresolved V genes explain less than half, and the rest is unexplained. V and J calls and clone size follow that table, whereas D and trimming were derived from the DNA. For this sample the table gives over 75,000 clones, of which around 85% were detected only once. Roughly 3.2% of the sample rests with the top ten.

The chain couples TRBV18 to TRBJ2-7; there is no confident call for the D gene. The specimen was peripheral blood, collected 28 days after the second AZD1222 dose. This receptor was identified in an adult who received the AZD1222 COVID-19 vaccine. The CDR3 amino acid sequence is: CASSAQTYEQYF. The DNA sequence is as follows: TGTGCCAGCTCAGCGCAAACCTACGAGCAGTACTTC.